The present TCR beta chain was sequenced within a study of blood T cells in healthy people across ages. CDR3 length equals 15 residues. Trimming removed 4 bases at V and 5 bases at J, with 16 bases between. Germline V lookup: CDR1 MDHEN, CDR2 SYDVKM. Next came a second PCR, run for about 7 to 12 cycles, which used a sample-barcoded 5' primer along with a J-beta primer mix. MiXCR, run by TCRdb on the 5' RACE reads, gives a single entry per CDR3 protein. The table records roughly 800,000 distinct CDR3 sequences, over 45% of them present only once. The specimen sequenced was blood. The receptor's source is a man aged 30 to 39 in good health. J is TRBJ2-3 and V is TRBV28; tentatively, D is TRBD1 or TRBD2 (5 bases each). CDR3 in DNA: TGTGCCAGCAGTTCAGGGAAAGCGGCACAAGATACGCAGTATTTT. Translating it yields CASSSGKAAQDTQYF.